One and the same sample provided the 30 T cell receptor beta chains below, sequenced in a study of blood T cells in healthy people across ages. The authors ran a second PCR of about 7 to 11 cycles using a sample-barcoded 5' primer and a J-beta primer mix. TCRdb ran MiXCR on the 5' RACE reads and lists one entry per CDR3 protein. Of approximately 800,000 distinct CDR3 sequences listed, about a quarter are singletons. These same data were also listed under a study on T cells of mothers and their children.

Sample: blood. These receptors were collected from a boy aged 5-17 years in good health.

This clonotype was seen a handful of times. The chain is built from TRBV20-1 and TRBJ2-1; D is uncertain. Near its end, the DNA agrees better with TRBJ2-5, so the J call may be wrong. The CDR3 sequence is 10 residues long. Germline V CDR1 and CDR2: DFQATT, SNEGSKA (reference sequence). CDR3: CSASGQTQYF. In DNA, the CDR3 is TGCAGTGCTAGCGGACAGACCCAGTACTTC.

The rearrangement links TRBV6-6 to TRBJ1-3; tentative D call: TRBD1 (6 bases). CDR3 length: 15 residues. Germline V gives CDR1 MNHNY, CDR2 SVGAGI (reference sequence). The V end was cut by 2 bases, the J end by 2 bases, with 10 bases between. The CDR3 nucleotides read TGTGCCAGCAGTTACGGCGCAGGGGCTGGAAACACCATATATTTT. Translating gives CASSYGAGAGNTIYF.

This clonotype was counted between two and nine times. This chain joins TRBV7-2 and TRBJ2-7; maybe TRBD1 (5 bases). Germline V gene sequence: CDR1 SGHTA, CDR2 FQGNSA. The CDR3 consists of 15 residues. V was trimmed by 0 bases and J by 0 bases, leaving 9 bases between them. The CDR3 bases are TGTGCCAGCAGCTTAGCCACAGGAATCTCCTACGAGCAGTACTTC. It yields the protein CASSLATGISYEQYF.

CDR3 protein: CASSLTDPLTNEKLFF. In nucleotides, the CDR3 is TGTGCCAGCAGTCTGACGGACCCGTTAACTAATGAAAAACTGTTTTTT. V and J are TRBV6-6 and TRBJ1-4, with unresolved D. Between the trimmed V and J ends, which lost 5 bases and 1 base, there was a span of 14 bases. The germline V gene has CDR1 MNHNY and CDR2 SVGAGI (reference sequence). The CDR3 sequence is 16 residues long.

This clonotype occurred a few times. This chain links TRBV5-1 with TRBJ1-1; tentatively, D is TRBD1 (5 bases). V was cut by 5 bases and J by 1 base, with 12 bases left in between. The germline V gene encodes CDR1 SGHRS and CDR2 YFSETQ. The length of the CDR3 is 14 residues. In nucleotides, the CDR3 is TGCGCCAGCAGTACAGGTTCAGAGAACACTGAAGCTTTCTTT. It translates to CASSTGSENTEAFF.

The rearrangement uses TRBV20-1 and TRBJ2-4, with 8 bases identical to TRBD2. Germline V CDR1 and CDR2: DFQATT, SNEGSKA (reference sequence). CDR3 length equals 12 residues. Trimming took 3 bases from V and 6 from J; bases not matched to a gene: 1. CDR3 region: CSARTSANIQYF. CDR3 bases: TGCAGTGCTAGGACTAGCGCAAACATTCAGTACTTC.

This clonotype was seen a few times. The chain couples TRBV20-1 to TRBJ2-7; 8 nucleotides line up with TRBD1. J lost 1 base, V lost 1 base, and 18 bases had no gene match. This CDR3 spans 19 amino acids. Germline V gives CDR1 DFQATT, CDR2 SNEGSKA (reference sequence). CDR3 sequence: CSARGRQGAGWGKSYEQYF. The DNA of the CDR3 is TGCAGTGCTAGAGGCCGCCAGGGGGCGGGGTGGGGTAAGTCCTACGAGCAGTACTTC.

The rearrangement uses TRBV20-1 and TRBJ2-2, with D possibly being TRBD2 (5 bases). This CDR3 has 12 residues. Per germline, CDR1 DFQATT and CDR2 SNEGSKA (reference sequence). V was shortened by 5 bases and J by 6 bases, with 10 bases between the two germline ends. CDR3 region: CSAVGDPGELFF. The CDR3 DNA follows: TGCAGTGCTGTCGGGGATCCCGGGGAGCTGTTTTTT.

The chain uses TRBV20-1 and TRBJ2-5; 7 bases agree with TRBD1. The J call is in doubt because the DNA end fits TRBJ2-1 better. This CDR3 comprises 10 residues. Germline V lookup: CDR1 DFQATT, CDR2 SNEGSKA (reference sequence). The CDR3 loop reads CSASTGYQFF. In DNA, the CDR3 is TGCAGTGCTTCGACAGGGTATCAGTTCTTC.

This clonotype has a handful of counts. V is TRBV7-2 and J is TRBJ2-1; 9 nucleotides align to TRBD2. Judging by the DNA end, TRBJ2-5 fits better; the J call may be wrong. The CDR3 is 16 residues long. The V gene's germline CDR1 is SGHTA and CDR2 FQGNSA. CDR3 coding DNA: TGTGCCAGCAGCCCACATAGCGGGAGCGGGGGAGAGACCCAGTACTTC. Its translation is CASSPHSGSGGETQYF.

The chain carries TRBV18 and TRBJ2-7; D not certain. The CDR3 runs 15 residues. V gave up 2 bases and J gave up 2 bases, with 13 bases separating them. In germline, CDR1 is KGHSH, CDR2 LQKENI. The CDR3 is CASSPNQRTTYEQYF. The DNA for the CDR3 is TGTGCCAGCTCACCAAATCAAAGGACCACCTACGAGCAGTACTTC.

In DNA form, the CDR3 reads TGTGCCAGCAGTGAATATGCTTGGGACCCCGCCTACGAGCAGTACTTC. Translating gives CASSEYAWDPAYEQYF. V usage is TRBV25-1 and J usage is TRBJ2-7, with D perhaps matching TRBD1 or TRBD2 (5 bases each). Germline-derived CDR1 and CDR2 are MGHDK and SYGVNS. Trimming stripped 0 bases from V and 2 bases from J, with 14 bases between. There are 16 residues in the CDR3.

Only a few counts were recorded for this clonotype. The genes are TRBV5-1 and TRBJ2-1, with TRBD2 matching 12 bases. Germline V gene data show CDR1 as SGHRS and CDR2 as YFSETQ. Losses at the gene ends were 4 bases for V and 2 bases for J; bases not matched to a gene: 7. This CDR3 is built from 17 residues. The CDR3 is CASSRRLAGAPYNEQFF. The CDR3 DNA reads as TGCGCCAGCAGCCGACGACTAGCGGGGGCTCCCTACAATGAGCAGTTCTTC.

This clonotype has just a few counts. The chain employs TRBV4-1 and TRBJ1-5; unclear D gene. Per the germline V gene, CDR1 is MGHRA and CDR2 is YSYEKL. The CDR3 totals 16 residues. Between the trimmed V and J ends, which lost 0 bases and 4 bases, there was a span of 13 bases. Written as DNA, the CDR3 is TGCGCCAGCAGCCAAGAATCGGGATTCCCAAATCAGCCCCAGCATTTT. This encodes CASSQESGFPNQPQHF.

V gene TRBV14 combines with J gene TRBJ2-1; 8 nucleotides agree with TRBD2. After removal of 0 bases from V and 8 bases from J, the junction contained 12 bases not matched to a gene. There are 17 residues in the CDR3. The V gene's germline CDR1 is SGHDN and CDR2 FVKESK. CDR3 sequence (DNA): TGTGCCAGCAGCCAAGATCGGGGGCGGGGGGCCATCGATGAGCAGTTCTTC. Translating it yields CASSQDRGRGAIDEQFF. The full variable domain, rest sourced from reference TRBV14 and TRBJ2-1, is EAGVTQFPSHSVIEKGQTVTLRCDPISGHDNLYWYRRVMGKEIKFLLHFVKESKQDESGMPNNRFLAERTGGTYSTLKVQPAELEDSGVYFCASSQDRGRGAIDEQFFGPGTRLTVL.

This clonotype was seen a few times. The chain is built from TRBV12-3 or TRBV12-4 and TRBJ2-3; D not resolved. CDR3 size: 12 residues. V was cut by 6 bases and J by 9 bases, with 13 bases left in between. The CDR3 loop reads CASSYDGLTQYF. The CDR3 coding sequence is TGTGCCAGCAGCTACGACGGGTTGACGCAGTATTTT.

This clonotype has at least ten counts. This chain links TRBV20-1 with TRBJ2-1, with 8 nucleotides matching TRBD2. The DNA end lines up better with TRBJ2-7; the J call may be wrong. The CDR3 totals 14 residues. Germline V gene sequence: CDR1 DFQATT, CDR2 SNEGSKA (reference sequence). This CDR3 reads CSAPRPGTSYEQYF. CDR3 DNA: TGCAGTGCCCCAAGACCTGGGACTAGCTACGAGCAGTACTTC.

This clonotype was seen more than once but under ten times. The V and J genes are TRBV24-1 and TRBJ1-2, with a possible D match to TRBD1 (6 bases). Trimming left V 3 bases short and J 8 bases short, with 12 bases between. This CDR3 spans 13 amino acids. Germline V CDR1 and CDR2: KGHDR, SFDVKD. CDR3 nucleotide sequence: TGTGCCACCAGTGATACAGGGTTGGACGGCTACACCTTC. Protein sequence: CATSDTGLDGYTF.

This clonotype was seen only a few times. V gene TRBV7-9 combines with J gene TRBJ2-1; no clear D gene. V lost 6 bases and J lost 9, with 9 bases in between. The CDR3 has 11 residues. The germline CDR1 and CDR2 sequences are SEHNR and FQNEAQ (reference sequence). Here the CDR3 reads CASRVATEQFF. The CDR3 region has the DNA TGTGCCAGCAGAGTGGCCACTGAGCAGTTCTTC.

The genes are TRBV28 and TRBJ2-4, with TRBD1 as a possible D gene (5 bases). Germline CDR1 and CDR2: MDHEN and SYDVKM. This CDR3 comprises 16 residues. V was cut by 2 bases and J by 0 bases, with 11 bases left in between. The CDR3 nucleotides are TGTGCCAGCAGTTTAGACAGCTTACTAGCCAAAAACATTCAGTACTTC. Translation gives CASSLDSLLAKNIQYF.

There are a few counts of this clonotype. The chain combines TRBV4-1 with TRBJ1-6; D may be TRBD1 (6 bases). Germline V lookup: CDR1 MGHRA, CDR2 YSYEKL. V lost 4 bases and J lost 7, with 11 bases in between. This CDR3 contains 14 residues. CDR3: CASSPGHGNSPLHF. Written as DNA, the CDR3 is TGCGCCAGCAGCCCGGGACATGGAAATTCACCCCTCCACTTT.

This clonotype was found a few times. This chain joins TRBV20-1 and TRBJ2-5; 7 nucleotides match TRBD1. The J call is uncertain, as TRBJ2-7 better fits the DNA end. Germline V gene lookup returns CDR1 DFQATT and CDR2 SNEGSKA (reference sequence). This CDR3 spans 15 amino acids. In DNA form, the CDR3 reads TGCAGTGCTGCGAGTTCAGGGGGAAGCTCCTACGAGCAGTACTTC. Protein product: CSAASSGGSSYEQYF.

This chain connects TRBV21-1 to TRBJ1-5; the table assigns TRBD1, which was not confirmed against the DNA. TRBV21-1 is an annotated pseudogene. The CDR3 totals 16 residues. Written as DNA, the CDR3 is TGTGCCAGCAGCAAAGCTGGCCGGGGGAGCAATCAGCCCCAGCATTTT. Residues: CASSKAGRGSNQPQHF.

The rearrangement joins TRBV28 to TRBJ1-5; tentative D call: TRBD1 (5 bases). Trimming pared 9 bases from V and 9 bases from J, leaving 15 bases between. The V gene's germline CDR1 is MDHEN and CDR2 SYDVKM. CDR3 size: 12 residues. Here the CDR3 DNA reads TGTGCCAGTTCGGACAACCCTCCGCCCCAGCATTTT. It codes for CASSDNPPPQHF.

This clonotype turned up a few times. V and J are TRBV28 and TRBJ2-1, with 8 positions matching TRBD2. V gave up 7 bases and J gave up 4 bases; unmatched junction bases: 12. Germline CDR1 MDHEN, CDR2 SYDVKM. This CDR3 region has 16 residues. In nucleotides, the CDR3 is TGTGCCAGCACCCGGCCGCGGGGGGCAAAATACAATGAGCAGTTCTTC. Encoded protein: CASTRPRGAKYNEQFF.

This clonotype has at least ten counts. J is TRBJ2-5 and V is TRBV6-6; 15 bases agree with TRBD2. Germline V gene data show CDR1 as MNHNY and CDR2 as SVGAGI (reference sequence). V shed 10 bases and J 0 bases; nucleotides not matched to a gene: 6. The CDR3 is 16 amino acids. The CDR3 DNA reads as TGTGCCAACTGGACTAGCGGGGGGGCAGACCAAGAGACCCAGTACTTC. Its protein product is CANWTSGGADQETQYF.

This clonotype turned up a few times. The chain employs TRBV5-1 and TRBJ1-2; tentative D call: TRBD1 (5 bases). From germline, CDR1 is SGHRS and CDR2 YFSETQ. CDR3 length equals 15 residues. The V end lost 4 bases, the J end lost 7 bases, and 20 bases lay between the germline ends. CDR3 DNA sequence: TGCGCCAGCAGCCCTGGCGGGCAGCGGGGACTTGGCTACACCTTC. Amino acid sequence: CASSPGGQRGLGYTF.

Only a few counts were recorded for this clonotype. The genes are TRBV6-2 or TRBV6-3 and TRBJ2-5; D not certain. The CDR3 extends over 15 amino acids. CDR1 is MNHEY, CDR2 SVGEGT, per germline. V lost 6 bases and J 0 bases, leaving 14 bases between the germline ends. This chain's CDR3 is CASRPPGFNQETQYF. DNA for the CDR3: TGTGCCAGCAGACCCCCCGGTTTCAACCAAGAGACCCAGTACTTC.

This clonotype came up a few times. A junction boundary mismatches the germline segment, possibly from a read error. The chain links TRBV6-6 to TRBJ2-7, with 7 bases fitting TRBD2. CDR1 and CDR2 from the germline V gene are MNHNY and SVGAGI (reference sequence). The CDR3 spans 16 residues. CDR3 in amino acids: CASSYPGGGTSCEQYF. CDR3 DNA sequence: TGTGCCAGCAGTTACCCGGGGGGAGGGACCTCCTGCGAGCAGTACTTC.

The CDR3 loop reads CASTPDPGRSYEQYF. As DNA, the CDR3 is TGTGCCAGCACCCCCGACCCGGGGAGGAGCTACGAGCAGTACTTC. V usage is TRBV6-1 and J usage is TRBJ2-7; tentatively, D is TRBD2 (6 bases). V shed 7 bases and J shed 3 bases, with 19 bases lying between them. Per the germline V gene, CDR1 is MNHNS and CDR2 is SASEGT. This CDR3 spans 15 amino acids.